The 29 T cell receptor beta chains below were found in one sample sequenced in a study of T cell responses to AZD1222 COVID-19 vaccine. Profiled with immunoSEQ multiplex PCR; TCRdb holds only in-frame clones, not every one. The sample consists of over 120,000 clones, approximately 85% of them appearing once. The sequencing used peripheral blood, collected 28 days after the second dose of the MenACWY control vaccine. Receptor source: an adult who received the MenACWY meningococcal vaccine as a control.

The V call is TRBV5-1, the J call TRBJ2-2; D possibly corresponds to TRBD1 (6 bases). Germline V gene lookup returns CDR1 SGHRS and CDR2 YFSETQ. The CDR3 has 15 amino acids. Trimming stripped 0 bases from V and 0 bases from J, with 6 bases between. CDR3 sequence: CASSLGTANTGELFF. In DNA, the CDR3 is TGCGCCAGCAGCTTGGGGACAGCGAACACCGGGGAGCTGTTTTTT.

This chain uses TRBV5-1 with TRBJ2-5; D unresolved. CDR1 is SGHRS and CDR2 is YFSETQ in the germline V gene. The CDR3 spans 14 residues. Trimming took 0 bases from V and 0 from J, leaving 6 bases between them. CDR3 sequence (DNA): TGCGCCAGCAGCTTGGGGGCAGACCAAGAGACCCAGTACTTC. This encodes CASSLGADQETQYF.

In this sample, this clone turned up a few times. This rearrangement joins TRBV4-3 to TRBJ1-1; 8 positions match TRBD1. The CDR3 totals 13 residues. Germline V gene sequence: CDR1 LGHNA, CDR2 YSLEER. V gave up 3 bases and J gave up 10 bases; unmatched junction bases: 7. CDR3 amino acids: CASSQIQGARAFF. The CDR3 DNA sequence: TGCGCCAGCAGCCAGATCCAGGGGGCGCGAGCTTTCTTT.

The sample holds one count of this clone. The rearrangement uses TRBV11-2 and TRBJ2-1, with TRBD2 matching over 11 bases. Trimming removed 5 bases from V and 5 bases from J; junction bases left unmatched: 5. CDR3 length: 15 amino acids. CDR1 is SGHAT and CDR2 is FQNNGV in the germline V gene. CDR3 loop: CASSAASGRHNEQFF. In DNA, the CDR3 is TGTGCCAGCAGCGCGGCTAGCGGGAGGCACAATGAGCAGTTCTTC.

J is TRBJ2-7 and V is TRBV7-9; TRBD1 is a possible D gene (6 bases). V was pared by 5 bases and J by 0 bases, with 17 bases between. This CDR3 has 16 residues. CDR1 is SEHNR and CDR2 is FQNEAQ in the germline V gene (reference sequence). The DNA of the CDR3 is TGTGCCAGCAGCCGCAGGGGTCCCGAACCCTCCTACGAGCAGTACTTC. Translating it yields CASSRRGPEPSYEQYF.

The chain combines TRBV29-1 with TRBJ2-2; 11 nucleotides line up with TRBD1. This CDR3 is built from 15 residues. With V trimmed by 7 bases and J by 7 bases, 11 bases remained unmatched. CDR1 and CDR2 (germline): SQVTM, ANQGSEA. DNA of the CDR3: TGCAGCGGTACCGGGACAGGGGGAAGTATCGGGGAGCTGTTTTTT. Its translation is CSGTGTGGSIGELFF.

This chain uses TRBV15 with TRBJ2-5; D gene uncertain. Germline V gives CDR1 LNHNV, CDR2 YYDKDF (reference sequence). V lost 1 base, J lost 8 bases, and 17 bases lay in between. The CDR3 spans 15 residues. CDR3 protein: CATSRVDTGFTTQYF. The CDR3 DNA is TGTGCCACCAGCAGAGTAGACACCGGTTTTACCACCCAGTACTTC.

The gene calls are TRBV28 and TRBJ1-1; TRBD1 is a possible D gene (5 bases). Trimming shortened V by 3 bases and J by 8 bases, and 13 bases separated the two germline ends. The CDR3 extends over 13 amino acids. Germline V gene data show CDR1 as MDHEN and CDR2 as SYDVKM. The CDR3 is CASSLGRGNEAFF. The DNA of the CDR3 is TGTGCCAGCAGTTTGGGCCGGGGGAACGAAGCTTTCTTT. Drawing the rest from reference TRBV28 and TRBJ1-1, the complete variable domain is DVKVTQSSRYLVKRTGEKVFLECVQDMDHENMFWYRQDPGLGLRLIYFSYDVKMKEKGDIPEGYSVSREKKERFSLILESASTNQTSMYLCASSLGRGNEAFFGQGTRLTVV.

The V call is TRBV9, the J call TRBJ2-7; D gene ambiguous. The CDR3 runs to 13 residues. CDR1 SGDLS and CDR2 YYNGEE come from the germline V gene. Trimming took 0 bases from V and 0 from J, leaving 4 bases between them. Here the CDR3 DNA reads TGTGCCAGCAGCGTAGGTCCCTCCTACGAGCAGTACTTC. Its translation: CASSVGPSYEQYF.

The genes are TRBV5-1 and TRBJ2-3; a possible D gene is TRBD2 (6 bases). The ends were cut back, 2 bases at V and 6 bases at J, with 10 bases in the middle. CDR1 and CDR2 from the germline V gene are SGHRS and YFSETQ. The CDR3 contains 13 residues. CDR3 in amino acids: CASSFATRDTQYF. CDR3 nucleotide sequence: TGCGCCAGCAGCTTTGCGACTAGGGATACGCAGTATTTT.

The rearrangement uses TRBV11-2 and TRBJ1-2; D remains unclear. V dropped 0 bases and J dropped 2 bases, with 7 bases sitting between them. Germline V CDR1 and CDR2: SGHAT, FQNNGV. The CDR3 loop spans 14 amino acids. In DNA form, the CDR3 reads TGTGCCAGCAGCTTAGATCGGCACAACTATGGCTACACCTTC. This sequence encodes CASSLDRHNYGYTF.

The chain uses TRBV2 and TRBJ2-1; TRBD2 agrees at 11 bases. V lost 7 bases, J lost 3 bases, and 2 bases stayed unmatched. Germline values: CDR1 SNHLY, CDR2 FYNNEI. The CDR3 loop spans 14 amino acids. CDR3 amino acids: CASTGTSGYNEQFF. In DNA form, the CDR3 reads TGTGCCAGCACCGGGACTAGCGGCTACAATGAGCAGTTCTTC.

This clone has more than one count but fewer than ten. The chain has TRBV28 and TRBJ1-1; D is possibly TRBD1 (6 bases). Trimming removed 6 bases at V and 0 bases at J, with 14 bases between. Germline V gene data show CDR1 as MDHEN and CDR2 as SYDVKM. This CDR3 contains 15 residues. This CDR3 reads CASRKGGYMNTEAFF. CDR3 sequence (DNA): TGTGCCAGCAGAAAAGGGGGGTACATGAACACTGAAGCTTTCTTT.

The V call is TRBV5-1, the J call TRBJ2-1; 7 positions agree with TRBD2. This CDR3 comprises 14 residues. CDR1 is SGHRS and CDR2 is YFSETQ in the germline V gene. V trimming: 3 bases; J trimming: 2 bases; junction bases outside the gene matches: 2. The CDR3 nucleotides read TGCGCCAGCAGCTCGAGCGGGACCTACAATGAGCAGTTCTTC. It encodes CASSSSGTYNEQFF.

The J gene is TRBJ2-1, the V gene TRBV5-5, with 12 bases lining up with TRBD2. The germline gives CDR1 SGHKS, CDR2 YYEKEE (reference sequence). The CDR3 covers 19 residues. V lost 2 bases, J lost 2 bases, and 11 bases stayed unmatched. The CDR3, as DNA: TGTGCCAGCAGCTTTGGGGCTAGCGGGAGGGCCAAGGCCTACAATGAGCAGTTCTTC. Translated, it gives CASSFGASGRAKAYNEQFF. Full variable domain (remainder filled in from reference TRBV5-5 and TRBJ2-1): DAGVTQSPTHLIKTRGQQVTLRCSPISGHKSVSWYQQVLGQGPQFIFQYYEKEERGRGNFPDRFSARQFPNYSSELNVNALLLGDSALYLCASSFGASGRAKAYNEQFFGPGTRLTVL.

The chain joins TRBV30 to TRBJ1-2, with TRBD1 as a possible D gene (6 bases). Trimming took 3 bases from V and 2 from J, leaving 16 bases between them. From germline, CDR1 is GTSNPN and CDR2 SVGIG (reference sequence). This CDR3 comprises 15 residues. In nucleotides, the CDR3 is TGTGCCTGGAGCCTAGCACAGGGCGCGAACTATGGCTACACCTTC. Its protein is CAWSLAQGANYGYTF. Using reference TRBV30 and TRBJ1-2 for the parts outside the CDR3, the full variable domain is SQTIHQWPATLVQPVGSPLSLECTVEGTSNPNLYWYRQAAGRGLQLLFYSVGIGQISSEVPQNLSASRPQDRQFILSSKKLLLSDSGFYLCAWSLAQGANYGYTFGSGTRLTVV.

V usage is TRBV11-1 and J usage is TRBJ2-2, with D maybe TRBD2 (6 bases). V was cut by 5 bases and J by 3 bases, with 10 bases left in between. Germline V gives CDR1 SGHAT, CDR2 FQDESV (reference sequence). The CDR3 has 14 residues. CDR3 nucleotide sequence: TGTGCCAGCAGCACCGGGACTTACACCGGGGAGCTGTTTTTT. Translating it yields CASSTGTYTGELFF.

The chain couples TRBV18 to TRBJ2-7, with 10 bases identical to TRBD1. Germline lookup yields CDR1 KGHSH and CDR2 LQKENI. The CDR3 contains 16 residues. V was clipped by 0 bases and J by 2 bases; unmatched bases: 4. The CDR3 region has the DNA TGTGCCAGCTCACCACCGCAGGGACAGGGGCCCTACGAGCAGTACTTC. Encoded protein: CASSPPQGQGPYEQYF.

This chain joins TRBV5-4 and TRBJ1-1; 11 bases agree with TRBD1. This CDR3 region has 14 residues. Germline V gene sequence: CDR1 SGHNT, CDR2 YYREEE (reference sequence). V shed 6 bases, J shed 5 bases, and the junction held 6 bases outside the gene matches. The CDR3 is CASIRDRGRTEAFF. CDR3 sequence (DNA): TGTGCCAGCATCCGGGACAGGGGGAGGACTGAAGCTTTCTTT. The full variable domain, in which reference TRBV5-4 and TRBJ1-1 provide the parts outside the CDR3, is ETGVTQSPTHLIKTRGQQVTLRCSSQSGHNTVSWYQQALGQGPQFIFQYYREEENGRGNFPPRFSGLQFPNYSSELNVNALELDDSALYLCASIRDRGRTEAFFGQGTRLTVV.

CDR3 nucleotides: TGTGCCAGCTCACCTCTCTCTCTAGGAGATGAGCAGTTCTTC. Its translation is CASSPLSLGDEQFF. This chain links TRBV18 with TRBJ2-1; unclear D gene. Germline CDR1 and CDR2: KGHSH and LQKENI. Between the trimmed V and J ends, which lost 3 bases and 8 bases, there was a span of 14 bases. This CDR3 comprises 14 residues. Using reference TRBV18 and TRBJ2-1 for the parts outside the CDR3, the full variable domain is NAGVMQNPRHLVRRRGQEARLRCSPMKGHSHVYWYRQLPEEGLKFMVYLQKENIIDESGMPKERFSAEFPKEGPSILRIQQVVRGDSAAYFCASSPLSLGDEQFFGPGTRLTVL.

The chain joins TRBV18 to TRBJ1-5; no firm D call. Germline V gene lookup returns CDR1 KGHSH and CDR2 LQKENI. Trimming removed 6 bases at V and 5 bases at J, with 11 bases between. CDR3 length: 13 residues. Here the CDR3 reads CASSSGLDQPQHF. Written as DNA, the CDR3 is TGTGCCAGCTCCTCAGGTCTCGATCAGCCCCAGCATTTT.

V and J are TRBV14 and TRBJ1-2; TRBD1 aligns across 7 bases. With V trimmed by 2 bases and J by 7 bases, 1 base remained unmatched. CDR1 is SGHDN, CDR2 FVKESK, per germline. The CDR3 covers 12 residues. The CDR3 sequence is CASSQQGGGYTF. CDR3 bases: TGTGCCAGCAGCCAACAGGGGGGTGGCTACACCTTC. The whole variable domain, filled in from reference TRBV14 and TRBJ1-2, reads EAGVTQFPSHSVIEKGQTVTLRCDPISGHDNLYWYRRVMGKEIKFLLHFVKESKQDESGMPNNRFLAERTGGTYSTLKVQPAELEDSGVYFCASSQQGGGYTFGSGTRLTVV.

This clone was observed once. The chain is built from TRBV12-3 or TRBV12-4 and TRBJ1-2; D is unclear. V lost 5 bases to trimming and J lost 8 bases, with 9 bases between them. The CDR3 runs 11 residues. This CDR3 reads CASSKGSGYTF. The CDR3 nucleotides read TGTGCCAGCAGTAAAGGGAGCGGCTACACCTTC.

A single count supports this clone. The J gene is TRBJ1-5, the V gene TRBV5-4; no reliable D call. Germline CDR1 reads SGHNT; CDR2 reads YYREEE (reference sequence). The V and J ends lost 2 bases and 4 bases respectively, with 10 bases between them. There are 14 residues in the CDR3. The CDR3 DNA reads TGTGCCAGCAGCTTTGGTGGGGTGAATCAGCCCCAGCATTTT. Protein: CASSFGGVNQPQHF.

The chain couples TRBV6-2 or TRBV6-3 to TRBJ2-3, with 7 nucleotides matching TRBD1. The CDR3 totals 14 residues. CDR1 MNHEY and CDR2 SVGEGT come from the germline V gene. Germline trimming cut 5 bases from V and 4 bases from J; bases unmatched to any gene: 6. CDR3 DNA sequence: TGTGCCAGCAGTGGGCGAGGGGGCCCAGATACGCAGTATTTT. The encoded protein is CASSGRGGPDTQYF.

The V and J genes are TRBV28 and TRBJ1-5, with D maybe TRBD1 (5 bases). There are 14 residues in the CDR3. Between the trimmed V and J ends, which lost 2 bases and 3 bases, there was a span of 8 bases. Per germline, CDR1 MDHEN and CDR2 SYDVKM. The chain's CDR3 is CASSLGDYNQPQHF. The DNA for the CDR3 is TGTGCCAGCAGTTTAGGGGACTACAATCAGCCCCAGCATTTT.

The CDR3 region is CASTPVGRQGSYEQYF. The CDR3 DNA follows: TGTGCCAGCACCCCGGTTGGCAGACAGGGCTCCTACGAGCAGTACTTC. The chain carries TRBV28 and TRBJ2-7; TRBD1 matches 7 bases. CDR1 and CDR2 from the germline V gene are MDHEN and SYDVKM. V shed 7 bases and J 0 bases; nucleotides not matched to a gene: 12. The length of the CDR3 is 16 residues. Complete variable domain (other parts from reference TRBV28 and TRBJ2-7): DVKVTQSSRYLVKRTGEKVFLECVQDMDHENMFWYRQDPGLGLRLIYFSYDVKMKEKGDIPEGYSVSREKKERFSLILESASTNQTSMYLCASTPVGRQGSYEQYFGPGTRLTVT.

The CDR3 protein is CASSLAVSTYNEQFF. In nucleotides, the CDR3 is TGTGCCAGCAGCTTAGCGGTTAGCACCTACAATGAGCAGTTCTTC. The chain joins TRBV7-2 to TRBJ2-1; no reliable D call. CDR3 length equals 15 residues. With 0 bases removed from V and 2 bases from J, the gap between germline ends came to 8 bases. Germline CDR1 and CDR2: SGHTA and FQGNSA.

The chain carries TRBV27 and TRBJ1-1; D may be TRBD1 (6 bases). Germline lookup yields CDR1 MNHEY and CDR2 SMNVEV (reference sequence). The CDR3 length is 14 residues. The V gene lost 6 bases and the J gene lost 0 bases, with 11 bases spanning the gap. DNA for the CDR3: TGTGCCAGCAGCGTGACAGGTATGAACACTGAAGCTTTCTTT. Its protein product is CASSVTGMNTEAFF.